This entry is about one T cell receptor (beta chain). The data originate from a study of T cell changes during pregnancy in multiple sclerosis. Using immunoSEQ multiplex PCR, the repertoire was profiled, and TCRdb retains in-frame clones only, with some absent. The table includes tens of thousands of clones, just over 90% detected once. With 3 bases removed from V and 1 base from J, the gap between germline ends came to 9 bases. The CDR3 has 14 amino acids. CDR1 is SGHTA, CDR2 FQGTGA, per germline. The V gene is TRBV7-3, the J gene TRBJ2-5, with a weak D call TRBD2 (6 bases). The TCR comes from a female donor with multiple sclerosis, enrolled in a pregnancy study. The material sequenced was peripheral blood, taken before pregnancy. This chain's CDR3 is CASSFSGLQETQYF. The CDR3 DNA is TGTGCCAGCAGCTTCTCGGGACTCCAAGAGACCCAGTACTTC.